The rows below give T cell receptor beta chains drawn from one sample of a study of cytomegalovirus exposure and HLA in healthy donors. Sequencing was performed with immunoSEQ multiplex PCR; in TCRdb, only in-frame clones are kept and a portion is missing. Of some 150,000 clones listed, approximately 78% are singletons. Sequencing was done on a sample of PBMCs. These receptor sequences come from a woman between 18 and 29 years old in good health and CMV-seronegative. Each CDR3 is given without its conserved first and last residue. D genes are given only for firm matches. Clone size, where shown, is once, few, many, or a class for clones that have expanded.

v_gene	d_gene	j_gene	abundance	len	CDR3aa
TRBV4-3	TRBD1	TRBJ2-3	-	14	ASSQELSRGPDTQY
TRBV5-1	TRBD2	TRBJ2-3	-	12	ASSLTSGRAERY
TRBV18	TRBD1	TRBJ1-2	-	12	ASSGTDLIWGYT
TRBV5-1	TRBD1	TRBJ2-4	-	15	ASSLEGQAVAKNIQY
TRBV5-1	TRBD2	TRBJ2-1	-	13	ASSTERERRNEQF
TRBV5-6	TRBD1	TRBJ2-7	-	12	ASRETGGIYEQY
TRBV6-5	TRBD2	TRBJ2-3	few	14	ASSSLLAGTPDTQY
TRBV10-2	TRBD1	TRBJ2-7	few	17	ASAPDPYYLGTGTYEQY
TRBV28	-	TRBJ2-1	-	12	ASGLVLAYNEQF
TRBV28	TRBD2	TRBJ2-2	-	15	ASSPPGLATNTGELF
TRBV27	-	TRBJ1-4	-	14	ASSTKGRGPNEKLF
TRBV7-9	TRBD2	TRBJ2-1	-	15	ASSLNSVAGGYNEQF
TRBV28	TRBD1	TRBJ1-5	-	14	ASSPSTGGFSQPQH
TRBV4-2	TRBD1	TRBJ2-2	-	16	ASSQTAQGARRTGELF
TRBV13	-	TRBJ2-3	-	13	ASSSTGYGTDTQY
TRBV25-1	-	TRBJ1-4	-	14	ASSSTGSRPNEKLF
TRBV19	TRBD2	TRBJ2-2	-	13	ASSITGLASGELF
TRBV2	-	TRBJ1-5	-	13	ASSERGGRGQPQH
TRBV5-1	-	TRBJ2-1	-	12	ASSLGYSGNEQF
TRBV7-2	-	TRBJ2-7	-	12	ASSPSTVFYEQY
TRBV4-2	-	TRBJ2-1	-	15	ASSQGWRDDPFNEQF
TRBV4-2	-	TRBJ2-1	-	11	ASSERDGNEQF
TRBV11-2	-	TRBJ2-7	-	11	ASSPLSRDEQY
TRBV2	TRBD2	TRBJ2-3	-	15	ASSGLGGLAGTDTQY
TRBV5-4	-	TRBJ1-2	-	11	ASSLTAIYGYT
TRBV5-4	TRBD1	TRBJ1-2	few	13	ASSVRGQAGYGYT
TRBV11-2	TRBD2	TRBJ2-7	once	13	ASSSSGTRAYEQY
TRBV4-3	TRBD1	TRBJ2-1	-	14	ASSQLTGGSANEQF
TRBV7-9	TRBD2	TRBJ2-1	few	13	ASSSREGGKNEQF
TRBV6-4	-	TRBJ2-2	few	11	ASSDTSTGELF
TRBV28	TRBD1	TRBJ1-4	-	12	ASSSDRVGEKLF
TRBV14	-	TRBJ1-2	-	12	ASSRAKGGNGYT
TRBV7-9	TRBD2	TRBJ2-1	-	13	ASSLVLAGGEGQF
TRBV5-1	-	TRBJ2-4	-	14	ASSLNAQGLGDIQY